This TCR beta chain was sequenced in a study of blood T cell repertoires in COVID-19 (dated by TCRdb to the early 2020s). About the investigation overall: Samples from collaborators originated in the United States, Italy and Spain and spanned both the acute and convalescent phases of COVID-19. The material from the prospective study consisted of cDNA or gDNA derived from T cells, B-cell-depleted T cells, or PBMCs. Nearly every sample came with metadata listing a de-identified subject ID, COVID-19 status, age in years and sex. The samples were drawn from two sources: the first 160 participants of the ongoing ImmuneRACE study, and 1,254 subjects contributed by 6 global collaborators. Deeply sampled blood TCRbeta repertoires from subjects exposed to, actively infected with, or recovered from COVID-19 were included in the dataset. The repertoires were released in a freely available public database meant as a resource for research on the immune response to SARS-CoV-2. Where available, HLA class I and class II types were taken from metadata supplied by the sample provider and were not determined by assay-based typing.

Collaborating institutions collected whole blood in K2EDTA tubes following their own protocols. For TCRbeta analysis, collaborators shipped samples in one of three forms: frozen whole blood, isolated PBMCs, or DNA extracted from either of those sample types. What the work shows at the level of the full study, not this receptor alone: The amount of clinical and demographic metadata varied by source and participant and was provided uncurated.

TCRbeta CDR3 regions were amplified from genomic DNA using the immunoSEQ Assay, a bias-controlled multiplex PCR. The authors processed their data as follows. The number of nucleated cells in each sample was estimated from the amplification of reference gene primers within the assay. Sequence reads were collapsed and filtered to measure the absolute abundance of every unique TCRbeta CDR3 rearrangement. For each sample, productive Simpson clonality was calculated as the square root of Simpson's diversity index across productive rearrangements. TCRdb holds this immuneACCESS table with in-frame rearrangements only. Some clones are missing; in checked studies, unresolved V genes explain under half, and the rest has no known cause. V and J calls and clone size are given by that table; D and trimming were obtained from the DNA. This sample gives 140,000 to 150,000 clones in total; over 70% of them show up just once. Under 12% of the sample is held by the ten biggest clonotypes.

A word on this clone: Its specific antigen is unknown. Qualities for individual bases were not recorded, and no much larger clone is one base off.

The clonotype comes from a man in his sixties with active or convalescent COVID-19. What was sequenced was peripheral blood.

The CDR3 protein: CASSLGSSGSTDTQYF. The DNA sequence is given as TGCGCCAGCAGCTTGGGGTCTAGCGGTAGCACAGATACGCAGTATTTT. The chain is encoded by TRBV5-1 joined to TRBJ2-3, with 7 central nucleotides matching TRBD2. Trimming takes 0 bases off V and 0 bases off J; junction bases not matched to a gene: 4. CDR3 length: 16 amino acids, cysteine to phenylalanine. Only CDR3 DNA is held: 48 bases, read in frame from base 1. CDR1 and CDR2 were assigned from the germline V gene as SGHRS and YFSETQ. Outside the CDR3, residues come from the reference TRBV5-1 and TRBJ2-3 proteins, so the full variable domain is: KAGVTQTPRYLIKTRGQQVTLSCSPISGHRSVSWYQQTPGQGLQFLFEYFSETQRNKGNFPGRFSGRQFSNSRSEMNVSTLELGDSALYLCASSLGSSGSTDTQYFGPGTRLTVL.